One and the same sample provided the 27 T cell receptor beta chains below, sequenced in a study of spatial heterogeneity in lung cancer. The time point is: sample taken at primary tumor resection. TCRdb ran MiXCR on the 5' RACE reads and lists one entry per CDR3 protein. The sample has about 500 distinct CDR3 sequences; around 6% are singletons. This specimen consisted of normal lung tissue next to the tumor, obtained at surgery. The receptors stem from a female donor with early-stage non-small cell lung cancer.

Turning to this clonotype: The library was built for alpha chains, so this beta chain is an off-target read and its size means little. The chain is built from TRBV12-3 or TRBV12-4 and TRBJ2-3, with TRBD1 matching 12 bases. Trimming cost V 0 bases and J 2 bases; bases outside gene matches: 6. The length of the CDR3 is 18 residues. The CDR3 region has the DNA TGTGCCAGCAGTTTAGCATTCGGGACAGGGGGCCCCACAGATACGCAGTATTTT. Translated: CASSLAFGTGGPTDTQYF.

Judged by abundance, this clonotype is large. This beta chain slipped into a library made for alpha chains as a stray read, so its size is not meaningful. The chain has TRBV7-3 and TRBJ2-1, with 12 bases aligning to TRBD2. The V segment lost 2 bases and the J segment 9 bases; nucleotides outside the gene matches: 5. There are 15 residues in the CDR3. Germline values: CDR1 SGHTA, CDR2 FQGTGA. The CDR3 DNA sequence: TGTGCCAGCAGCTTATCTAGCGGGGGGGCCCTTGAGCAGTTCTTC. Translated: CASSLSSGGALEQFF.

With regard to this clonotype: This beta chain is a stray sequence in a library constructed for alpha chains; its clone size is not meaningful. The V gene is TRBV6-6, the J gene TRBJ2-7; TRBD2 agrees at 7 bases. CDR1 and CDR2 from the germline V gene are MNHNY and SVGAGI (reference sequence). The CDR3 consists of 14 residues. V lost 3 bases, J lost 2 bases, and 4 bases stayed unmatched. The CDR3 protein is CASSYPGGTYEQYF. CDR3 bases: TGTGCCAGCAGTTATCCGGGGGGAACCTACGAGCAGTACTTC.

This clonotype is classed as medium-sized. This beta chain represents an off-target read in a library built for alpha chains; its size is of limited meaning. The chain combines TRBV6-2 or TRBV6-3 with TRBJ1-1; D gene unclear. Germline V gene sequence: CDR1 MNHEY, CDR2 SVGEGT. This CDR3 spans 14 amino acids. Trimming removed 2 bases at V and 3 bases at J, with 10 bases between. The CDR3 here is CASSYKGSDTEAFF. Written as DNA, the CDR3 is TGTGCCAGCAGTTACAAAGGGTCAGACACTGAAGCTTTCTTT.

In its sample, this clonotype ranks as large. The library was prepared for alpha chains; this beta chain is a stray read, so its frequency means little. The CDR3 loop reads CASSETAGLGETQYF. The CDR3 DNA follows: TGTGCCAGCAGTGAGACAGCGGGGTTGGGGGAGACCCAGTACTTC. The chain combines TRBV25-1 with TRBJ2-5; 7 nucleotides line up with TRBD2. This CDR3 comprises 15 residues. V shed 3 bases and J 5 bases; nucleotides not matched to a gene: 9. The germline V gene has CDR1 MGHDK and CDR2 SYGVNS.

Judged by abundance, this clonotype is large. Little can be read into the size of this beta chain, an off-target read in a library designed for alpha chains. The chain couples TRBV25-1 to TRBJ2-5; D assignment may be TRBD1 or TRBD2 (5 bases each). The CDR3 sequence is 14 residues long. Trimming cost V 1 base and J 7 bases, with 13 bases left between them. Germline lookup yields CDR1 MGHDK and CDR2 SYGVNS. The chain's CDR3 is CASSESGDRATQYF. CDR3 DNA sequence: TGTGCCAGCAGTGAATCCGGGGACCGGGCGACCCAGTACTTC. Looking up the rest from reference TRBV25-1 and TRBJ2-5 gives the full variable domain: EADIYQTPRYLVIGTGKKITLECSQTMGHDKMYWYQQDPGMELHLIHYSYGVNSTEKGDLSSESTVSRIRTEHFPLTLESARPSHTSQYLCASSESGDRATQYFGPGTRLLVL.

By share of the sample, this clonotype is large (0.1 to 1%). This beta chain came through as a stray read in a library set up for alpha chains, and its size says little. The chain couples TRBV3-1 to TRBJ2-3; 7 nucleotides agree with TRBD2. The germline CDR1 and CDR2 sequences are LGHDT and YNNKEL (reference sequence). J lost 0 bases, V lost 3 bases, and 6 bases had no gene match. The CDR3 loop spans 16 amino acids. The CDR3 DNA sequence: TGTGCCAGCAGCCAGCTAGCGGCGTATAGCACAGATACGCAGTATTTT. It is translated as CASSQLAAYSTDTQYF.

This clonotype is judged large (0.1 to 1%). Found in a library prepared for alpha chains, this beta chain is an off-target read, and its abundance has little meaning. The chain has TRBV7-2 and TRBJ2-7; TRBD2 matches 10 bases. The CDR3 contains 16 residues. J was trimmed by 2 bases and V by 4 bases; bases with no gene match: 8. Per the germline V gene, CDR1 is SGHTA and CDR2 is FQGNSA. CDR3 region: CASSSQASGGAYEQYF. DNA for the CDR3: TGTGCCAGCAGCTCTCAGGCTAGCGGGGGCGCCTACGAGCAGTACTTC. Based on the CDR3 plus reference TRBV7-2 and TRBJ2-7, the full variable domain is GAGVSQSPSNKVTEKGKDVELRCDPISGHTALYWYRQSLGQGLEFLIYFQGNSAPDKSGLPSDRFSAERTGGSVSTLTIQRTQQEDSAVYLCASSSQASGGAYEQYFGPGTRLTVT.

This clonotype was counted a few times. Since it is a stray read in a library aimed at alpha chains, this beta chain has a size that is not meaningful. The chain couples TRBV4-1 to TRBJ2-2; D might be TRBD1 (5 bases). The germline V and J ends were trimmed by 1 base and 6 bases, with 15 bases remaining between them. The germline V gene has CDR1 MGHRA and CDR2 YSYEKL. CDR3 length: 16 residues. The CDR3 spells CASSQVLDNAPGELFF. The CDR3 coding sequence is TGCGCCAGCAGCCAAGTTCTGGACAACGCACCCGGGGAGCTGTTTTTT.

By its share, this clonotype is large. This beta chain is an off-target read within a library intended for alpha chains, so its frequency means little. The chain employs TRBV2 and TRBJ2-7; 9 nucleotides line up with TRBD1. The CDR3 length is 11 residues. Germline V gene lookup returns CDR1 SNHLY and CDR2 FYNNEI. DNA of the CDR3: TGTGCCAGCATGAGAACCGGGACAGGGTGCGTC. It specifies CASMRTGTGCV.

This clonotype was seen more than once but under ten times. Found in a library prepared for alpha chains, this beta chain is an off-target read, and its abundance has little meaning. J is TRBJ2-1 and V is TRBV28, with 8 bases matching TRBD1. V lost 8 bases and J lost 9; bases outside the gene matches: 6. The CDR3 totals 12 residues. The germline V gene has CDR1 MDHEN and CDR2 SYDVKM. CDR3 bases: TGTGCCAGCCAGGGGGCCCGGGGTGAGCAGTTCTTC. This gives the protein CASQGARGEQFF.

This clonotype showed up just a few times. A library prepared for alpha chains yielded this beta chain as an off-target read; its size is of little meaning. The genes are TRBV5-4 and TRBJ1-6; D unresolved. Germline loops: CDR1 SGHNT, CDR2 YYREEE (reference sequence). The CDR3 has 14 amino acids. Deletions cut 2 bases from V and 3 bases from J, with 6 bases between. In nucleotides, the CDR3 is TGTGCCAGCAGCTTATCCGGCTATAATTCACCCCTCCACTTT. It yields the protein CASSLSGYNSPLHF. The full variable domain, its missing parts supplied by reference TRBV5-4 and TRBJ1-6, is ETGVTQSPTHLIKTRGQQVTLRCSSQSGHNTVSWYQQALGQGPQFIFQYYREEENGRGNFPPRFSGLQFPNYSSELNVNALELDDSALYLCASSLSGYNSPLHFGNGTRLTVT.

In the case of this clonotype: This beta chain turned up in a library designed for alpha chains; as an off-target read, its abundance says little. The chain recombines TRBV4-1 with TRBJ2-5; TRBD2 matches at 8 bases. V trimming: 0 bases; J trimming: 2 bases; junction bases outside the gene matches: 5. The CDR3 has 16 residues. The germline gives CDR1 MGHRA, CDR2 YSYEKL. The DNA of the CDR3 is TGCGCCAGCAGCCAAGATCCGGGACTAGTGCAAGAGACCCAGTACTTC. It codes for CASSQDPGLVQETQYF.

About this clonotype: This beta chain lies outside the target of a library built for alpha chains; its clone size means little. The rearrangement links TRBV7-9 to TRBJ2-1; D not certain. This CDR3 is built from 14 residues. Germline V lookup: CDR1 SEHNR, CDR2 FQNEAQ (reference sequence). V lost 8 bases, J lost 7 bases, and 18 bases lay in between. CDR3 nucleotides: TGTGCCAGCCGCCGAGATCAATGGGGAAATGAGCAGTTCTTC. As protein: CASRRDQWGNEQFF. Full variable domain (missing parts from reference TRBV7-9 and TRBJ2-1): DTGVSQNPRHKITKRGQNVTFRCDPISEHNRLYWYRQTLGQGPEFLTYFQNEAQLEKSRLLSDRFSAERPKGSFSTLEIQRTEQGDSAMYLCASRRDQWGNEQFFGPGTRLTVL.

This clonotype qualifies as large. This beta chain represents an off-target read in a library built for alpha chains; its size is of limited meaning. V gene TRBV20-1 combines with J gene TRBJ2-3; no clear D. V gave up 0 bases and J gave up 2 bases, with 6 bases separating them. The CDR3 runs 13 residues. CDR1 DFQATT and CDR2 SNEGSKA come from the germline V gene (reference sequence). The CDR3 bases are TGCAGTGCTAGAGACCCCTTCACAGATACGCAGTATTTT. Translated, it gives CSARDPFTDTQYF.

This clonotype is classed as large. This beta chain came through as a stray read in a library set up for alpha chains, and its size says little. The rearrangement joins TRBV7-2 to TRBJ2-5, with 10 bases matching TRBD2. Trimming at V came to 5 bases and at J to 3 bases, leaving 9 bases not matched to a gene. The V gene's germline CDR1 is SGHTA and CDR2 FQGNSA. CDR3 size: 16 residues. CDR3 sequence (DNA): TGTGCCAGCAGCCGATACGGACTAGCGGTCGAAGAGACCCAGTACTTC. Residues: CASSRYGLAVEETQYF.

This clonotype was seen only a few times. Since the library was made to target alpha chains, this beta chain is a stray read and its abundance is not meaningful. The chain uses TRBV10-3 and TRBJ2-5, with D unresolved. Trimming pared 3 bases from V and 4 bases from J, leaving 3 bases between. The CDR3 has 11 residues. CDR1 and CDR2 from the germline V gene are ENHRY and SYGVKD. CDR3: CAISERETQYF. The DNA for the CDR3 is TGTGCCATCAGTGAACGAGAGACCCAGTACTTC.

Judged by abundance, this clonotype is medium-sized. The library was prepared for alpha chains; this beta chain is a stray read, so its frequency means little. The chain uses TRBV7-8 and TRBJ2-5, with D perhaps matching TRBD2 (5 bases). The CDR3 sequence is 17 residues long. Germline lookup yields CDR1 SGHVS and CDR2 FQNEAQ. The V end lost 4 bases, the J end lost 5 bases, and 23 bases lay between the germline ends. The CDR3 here is CASSSTDGLRGRETQYF. The CDR3 region has the DNA TGTGCCAGCAGCTCGACGGACGGACTCCGCGGACGGGAGACCCAGTACTTC.

In its sample, this clonotype ranks as large. The library was prepared for alpha chains; this beta chain is a stray read, so its frequency means little. This sequence joins TRBV18 and TRBJ2-5; 11 positions match TRBD2. This CDR3 is 14 amino acids long. The V segment lost 3 bases and the J segment 3 bases; nucleotides outside the gene matches: 0. Germline CDR1 and CDR2: KGHSH and LQKENI. The CDR3 bases are TGTGCCAGCTCACCGACTAGCGGGGAAGAGACCCAGTACTTC. Its protein product is CASSPTSGEETQYF.

Details on this clonotype: With the library built for alpha chains, this beta chain is off target and its frequency is not meaningful. This chain links TRBV5-1 with TRBJ2-3; no clear D gene. The CDR3 has 13 amino acids. Germline CDR1 SGHRS, CDR2 YFSETQ. V was cut by 5 bases and J by 2 bases, with 9 bases left in between. The CDR3: CASRNGLTDTQYF. The CDR3 DNA reads TGCGCCAGCAGAAACGGCCTCACAGATACGCAGTATTTT.

By share, this clonotype ranks as medium-sized (0.01 to 0.1%). Because the library targeted alpha chains, this beta chain is an off-target read whose size means little. The rearrangement uses TRBV7-9 and TRBJ2-5, with unresolved D. CDR1 is SEHNR and CDR2 is FQNEAQ in the germline V gene (reference sequence). V was clipped by 6 bases and J by 0 bases, with 2 bases between them. There are 11 residues in the CDR3. The DNA of the CDR3 is TGTGCCAGCAGTAACCAAGAGACCCAGTACTTC. Protein product: CASSNQETQYF.

This clonotype has only a few counts. Because this beta chain is a stray read in a library intended to capture alpha chains, its abundance should not be given much weight. V is TRBV21-1 and J is TRBJ1-1. TRBV21-1 is a documented pseudogene. The CDR3 runs to 14 residues. The CDR3 loop reads CASIPTGAYTEAFF. For the CDR3, the DNA is TGTGCCAGCATCCCAACCGGGGCTTACACTGAAGCTTTCTTT.

Relative to its sample, this clonotype is medium-sized (0.01 to 0.1%). In a library made to pick up alpha chains, this beta chain is a stray read with a size that means little. The chain is built from TRBV7-2 and TRBJ2-4; TRBD1 matches at 9 bases. V lost 5 bases and J lost 2; bases outside the gene matches: 10. The CDR3 covers 17 residues. Germline-derived CDR1 and CDR2 are SGHTA and FQGNSA. CDR3 sequence reads: CASSVPGQGPTKNIQYF. Here the CDR3 DNA reads TGTGCCAGCAGCGTTCCGGGACAGGGACCTACCAAAAACATTCAGTACTTC.

This clonotype is termed large (0.1 to 1%). This beta chain represents an off-target read in a library built for alpha chains; its size is of limited meaning. V gene TRBV5-4 combines with J gene TRBJ2-7, with 9 bases lining up with TRBD1. CDR1 SGHNT and CDR2 YYREEE come from the germline V gene (reference sequence). The CDR3 loop spans 16 amino acids. Losses at the gene ends were 3 bases for V and 2 bases for J; bases not matched to a gene: 9. In nucleotides, the CDR3 is TGTGCCAGCAGCTCACCTTCAGGGACAGGGACCTACGAGCAGTACTTC. It yields the protein CASSSPSGTGTYEQYF.

Only a few counts were recorded for this clonotype. With the library built for alpha chains, this beta chain is off target and its frequency is not meaningful. V is TRBV19 and J is TRBJ2-5; D is possibly TRBD2 (7 bases). V lost 5 bases and J 9 bases, leaving 28 bases between the germline ends. There are 17 residues in the CDR3. Germline-derived CDR1 and CDR2 are LNHDA and SQIVND (reference sequence). The CDR3 DNA sequence: TGTGCCAGTAGTCCCTCCGCCGACGGGACTACCAACAGGGCCCAGTACTTC. Translation: CASSPSADGTTNRAQYF.

This clonotype qualifies as large. This beta chain is an off-target read within a library intended for alpha chains, so its frequency means little. This sequence joins TRBV30 and TRBJ2-5; 8 bases map to TRBD2. Germline V gene data show CDR1 as GTSNPN and CDR2 as SVGIG (reference sequence). V lost 1 base and J lost 1; bases outside the gene matches: 5. The CDR3 covers 15 residues. The CDR3 bases are TGTGCCTGGAGTGCCTACGCGGGGGGCCAAGAGACCCAGTACTTC. Its translation: CAWSAYAGGQETQYF.

Comments on this clonotype: This beta chain was picked up by a library intended for alpha chains and is off target, so its count carries little meaning. The gene calls are TRBV20-1 and TRBJ2-3; TRBD1 aligns across 10 bases. The J segment lost 3 bases and the V segment lost 6 bases, leaving 3 bases of the junction unmatched. The CDR3 is 13 residues long. Germline CDR1 and CDR2: DFQATT and SNEGSKA (reference sequence). The CDR3 DNA reads TGCAGTGCCCAGGGACAGGGGACAGATACGCAGTATTTT. This sequence encodes CSAQGQGTDTQYF.